The sequence of this T cell receptor beta chain was determined in a study of molecular identifiers for immune sequencing clone quantification. TCRdb used MiXCR to reprocess the PCR reads, holding one entry per CDR3 protein. This sample has approximately 35,000 distinct CDR3 sequences, with about a fifth found just once. The sample was naive CD8+ T cells from blood, with Jurkat cell RNA spiked in. As for subset: FACS-sorted CD8+CD4-CCR7+CD45RA+ naive T cells. The TCR was taken from a human donor in good health. Some libraries in this study had Jurkat cell RNA spiked in.

For the CDR3, the DNA is TGTGCCAGCAGTTTAGACACCTACAATGAGCAGTTCTTC. The encoded protein is CASSLDTYNEQFF. The gene calls are TRBV28 and TRBJ2-1; D gene unclear. Germline CDR1 is MDHEN and CDR2 is SYDVKM. The CDR3 is 13 amino acids. The V gene lost 2 bases and the J gene lost 2 bases, with 4 bases spanning the gap.